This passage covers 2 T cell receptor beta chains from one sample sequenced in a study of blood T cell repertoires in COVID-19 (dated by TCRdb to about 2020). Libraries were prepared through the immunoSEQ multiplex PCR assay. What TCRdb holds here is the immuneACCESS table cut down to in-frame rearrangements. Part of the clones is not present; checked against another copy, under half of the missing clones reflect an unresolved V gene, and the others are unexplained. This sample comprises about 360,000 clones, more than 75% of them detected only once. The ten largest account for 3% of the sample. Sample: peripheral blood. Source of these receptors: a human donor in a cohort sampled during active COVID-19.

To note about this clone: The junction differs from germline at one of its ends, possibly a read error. CDR3 amino acids: CASSHLGRDYDEQFF. The CDR3 DNA sequence: TGCGCCAGCAGCCATTTGGGCCGGGACTACGATGAGCAGTTCTTC. The J gene is TRBJ2-1, the V gene TRBV4-1, with 7 bases aligning to TRBD2. CDR3 size: 15 residues. Germline CDR1 and CDR2: MGHRA and YSYEKL.

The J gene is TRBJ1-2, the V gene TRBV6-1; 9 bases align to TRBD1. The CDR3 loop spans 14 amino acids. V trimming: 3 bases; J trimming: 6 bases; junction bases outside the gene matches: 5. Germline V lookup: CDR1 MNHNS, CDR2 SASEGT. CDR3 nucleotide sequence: TGTGCCAGCAGTGAGTGGACAGGGGTGGATGGCTACACCTTC. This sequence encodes CASSEWTGVDGYTF.